This TCR beta chain stems from a study of regulatory T cells in long-lasting Graves disease. Study information: Freshly diagnosed Graves' patients had used antithyroid drugs for under 3 months.

V was trimmed by 3 bases and J by 0 bases, leaving 12 bases between them. This CDR3 has 15 residues. CDR1 and CDR2 from the germline V gene are KGHSH and LQKENI. Time point denoted: newly diagnosed GD, antithyroid drugs for less than 3 months. The TCR library was made from RNA that had been extracted from PBMCs in TRIzol. This clonotype was counted only a few times. Building the TCR beta libraries relied on iRepertoire HTBI primers, and CDR3 regions underwent Arm-PCR. TCRdb independently ran MiXCR on the multiplex PCR reads; one entry per CDR3 protein. The sample includes hundreds of thousands of distinct CDR3 sequences, around 15% of them seen just once. The sample was also reused in another study, on T cells in Graves' hyperthyroidism and ophthalmopathy. This second study notes: The definition of stable Graves' hyperthyroidism was no ophthalmopathy progression within 18 months.

This chain connects TRBV18 to TRBJ2-7; D perhaps matches TRBD2 (7 bases). The source was peripheral blood mononuclear cells (PBMCs), collected at new diagnosis, from a patient treated with antithyroid drugs. This TCR derives from a woman in her twenties or thirties with Graves disease. CDR3 sequence reads: CASSPGGGFSYEQYF. In DNA, the CDR3 is TGTGCCAGCTCACCTGGCGGGGGCTTCTCCTACGAGCAGTACTTC.